The 31 T cell receptor beta chains presented below share a single source sample, sequenced in a study of T-cell reconstitution after alpha-beta-depleted transplantation in children. Unique molecular identifiers were built into the TCRbeta library. TCRdb called the PCR reads again in MiXCR, with one record for every CDR3 protein. The sample records around 400,000 distinct CDR3 sequences, roughly 21% being singletons. Sequenced here: PBMCs from the stem cell graft donor, sampled from the stem cell graft. These receptors were taken from a human donor who donated a stem cell graft to a child with acute myeloid leukemia.

This clonotype was counted at least ten times. CDR3 amino acids: CATSHRDIYNEQFF. As DNA, the CDR3 is TGTGCCACCAGCCACCGGGACATCTACAATGAGCAGTTCTTC. V is TRBV15 and J is TRBJ2-1; a weak D match, TRBD1 (6 bases). V was pared by 5 bases and J by 3 bases, with 11 bases between. Per the germline V gene, CDR1 is LNHNV and CDR2 is YYDKDF (reference sequence). CDR3 length: 14 residues.

This clonotype has a handful of counts. V gene TRBV15 combines with J gene TRBJ1-1; 8 bases map to TRBD1. The CDR3 contains 15 residues. Germline V gene data show CDR1 as LNHNV and CDR2 as YYDKDF (reference sequence). V was clipped by 5 bases and J by 4 bases; unmatched bases: 9. The CDR3 sequence: CATSAGQGYGTEAFF. CDR3 coding DNA: TGTGCCACCAGCGCCGGACAGGGATACGGCACTGAAGCTTTCTTT. Looking up the rest from reference TRBV15 and TRBJ1-1 gives the full variable domain: DAMVIQNPRYQVTQFGKPVTLSCSQTLNHNVMYWYQQKSSQAPKLLFHYYDKDFNNEADTPDNFQSRRPNTSFCFLDIRSPGLGDTAMYLCATSAGQGYGTEAFFGQGTRLTVV.

The chain carries TRBV7-9 and TRBJ2-2, with D possibly TRBD1 on 5 matching bases. The CDR3 loop spans 15 amino acids. Germline V gene sequence: CDR1 SEHNR, CDR2 FQNEAQ (reference sequence). V lost 5 bases and J 5 bases, leaving 15 bases between the germline ends. CDR3 DNA sequence: TGTGCCAGCAGCCCAAGGCAGACAGTAACCGGGGAGCTGTTTTTT. As protein: CASSPRQTVTGELFF. Drawing the rest from reference TRBV7-9 and TRBJ2-2, the complete variable domain is DTGVSQNPRHKITKRGQNVTFRCDPISEHNRLYWYRQTLGQGPEFLTYFQNEAQLEKSRLLSDRFSAERPKGSFSTLEIQRTEQGDSAMYLCASSPRQTVTGELFFGEGSRLTVL.

This clonotype occurred many times. Written as DNA, the CDR3 is TGCAGTGCTAGAGATCCCAGCGGGATTGGGTACGAGCAGTACTTC. Protein: CSARDPSGIGYEQYF. The V and J genes are TRBV20-1 and TRBJ2-7, with 7 nucleotides matching TRBD2. CDR1 is DFQATT, CDR2 SNEGSKA, per germline (reference sequence). The ends lost 0 bases at V and 4 bases at J; junction bases unmatched: 9. The CDR3 extends over 15 amino acids.

CDR3 DNA: TGTGCCAGCAGCCTCGGGACCACCGGGAGCGAGCAGTACTTC. Protein: CASSLGTTGSEQYF. The rearrangement joins TRBV7-3 to TRBJ2-7; possibly TRBD2 for D (6 bases). This CDR3 is 14 amino acids long. Trimming pared 5 bases from V and 6 bases from J, leaving 17 bases between. CDR1 and CDR2 from the germline V gene are SGHTA and FQGTGA.

The chain uses TRBV20-1 and TRBJ2-3; TRBD2 matches 10 bases. The ends lost 0 bases at V and 2 bases at J; junction bases unmatched: 5. In germline, CDR1 is DFQATT, CDR2 SNEGSKA (reference sequence). The CDR3 extends over 16 amino acids. CDR3 sequence: CSAREVAGGPTDTQYF. DNA for the CDR3: TGCAGTGCTAGAGAAGTAGCGGGAGGTCCCACAGATACGCAGTATTTT.

In this sample, this clonotype turned up many times. This chain connects TRBV12-3 or TRBV12-4 to TRBJ1-1; possibly TRBD1 for D (5 bases). This CDR3 is 13 amino acids long. V was trimmed by 3 bases and J by 3 bases, leaving 8 bases between them. CDR3 in DNA: TGTGCCAGCAGTTTCATGGGGGACACTGAAGCTTTCTTT. Its protein product is CASSFMGDTEAFF.

The sample holds many counts of this clonotype. V gene TRBV5-6 combines with J gene TRBJ2-1; 13 bases align to TRBD2. Per the germline V gene, CDR1 is SGHDT and CDR2 is YYEEEE. The CDR3 is 15 residues long. V trimming: 2 bases; J trimming: 6 bases; junction bases outside the gene matches: 2. The CDR3 is CASSFGTSGVNEQFF. CDR3 bases: TGTGCCAGCAGCTTCGGGACTAGCGGGGTCAATGAGCAGTTCTTC. The full variable domain, completed using reference TRBV5-6 and TRBJ2-1, is DAGVTQSPTHLIKTRGQQVTLRCSPKSGHDTVSWYQQALGQGPQFIFQYYEEEERQRGNFPDRFSGHQFPNYSSELNVNALLLGDSALYLCASSFGTSGVNEQFFGPGTRLTVL.

The sample holds many counts of this clonotype. This chain links TRBV20-1 with TRBJ2-7; 9 bases fit TRBD2. Germline V gene lookup returns CDR1 DFQATT and CDR2 SNEGSKA (reference sequence). The CDR3 sequence is 16 residues long. J lost 6 bases, V lost 0 bases, and 12 bases had no gene match. The CDR3 loop reads CSARDDAAGGPVEQYF. In DNA form, the CDR3 reads TGCAGTGCTAGAGATGATGCGGCGGGAGGGCCGGTCGAGCAGTACTTC.

The V and J genes are TRBV18 and TRBJ2-5; the D is unclear. Germline V gene sequence: CDR1 KGHSH, CDR2 LQKENI. With 4 bases removed from V and 3 bases from J, the gap between germline ends came to 9 bases. The CDR3 has 13 residues. This CDR3 reads CASSLASKETQYF. In DNA form, the CDR3 reads TGTGCCAGCTCACTCGCCAGTAAAGAGACCCAGTACTTC.

The J gene is TRBJ1-1, the V gene TRBV4-2; the D gene is possibly TRBD1 (5 bases). The V gene's germline CDR1 is LGHNA and CDR2 YNFKEQ. The CDR3 contains 16 residues. Trimming shortened V by 0 bases and J by 3 bases, and 14 bases separated the two germline ends. Here the CDR3 reads CASSQDSPGGHTEAFF. The CDR3 DNA reads as TGTGCCAGCAGCCAAGATAGTCCCGGGGGTCACACTGAAGCTTTCTTT.

This chain links TRBV25-1 with TRBJ1-5; D perhaps matches TRBD1 (5 bases). CDR3 length equals 13 residues. The V gene's germline CDR1 is MGHDK and CDR2 SYGVNS. V lost 3 bases and J 6 bases, leaving 9 bases between the germline ends. The CDR3 is CASSDWGGQPQHF. Written as DNA, the CDR3 is TGTGCCAGCAGTGATTGGGGGGGTCAGCCCCAGCATTTT. Full variable domain (outside the CDR3, taken from reference TRBV25-1 and TRBJ1-5): EADIYQTPRYLVIGTGKKITLECSQTMGHDKMYWYQQDPGMELHLIHYSYGVNSTEKGDLSSESTVSRIRTEHFPLTLESARPSHTSQYLCASSDWGGQPQHFGDGTRLSIL.

This clonotype was seen more than once but under ten times. This chain joins TRBV7-6 and TRBJ1-1; perhaps TRBD1 as D (5 bases). The V gene's germline CDR1 is SGHVS and CDR2 FNYEAQ. This CDR3 comprises 15 residues. Trimming took 0 bases from V and 5 from J, leaving 13 bases between them. CDR3 loop: CASSLARGTRTEAFF. CDR3 nucleotide sequence: TGTGCCAGCAGCTTAGCGCGGGGCACGAGAACTGAAGCTTTCTTT.

The gene calls are TRBV28 and TRBJ2-1; 7 bases are shared with TRBD1. CDR3 length: 15 residues. V shed 4 bases and J 2 bases; nucleotides not matched to a gene: 5. CDR1 and CDR2 from the germline V gene are MDHEN and SYDVKM. The CDR3 nucleotides read TGTGCCAGCAGTTGGGCCGGGACAGCCTACAATGAGCAGTTCTTC. As protein: CASSWAGTAYNEQFF.

This clonotype appeared many times. This chain uses TRBV7-2 with TRBJ2-5; the D is unclear. Germline loops: CDR1 SGHTA, CDR2 FQGNSA. The V end lost 3 bases, the J end lost 3 bases, and 8 bases lay between the germline ends. The CDR3 is 13 residues long. CDR3 DNA: TGTGCCAGCAGCTTTTCACCCAAAGAGACCCAGTACTTC. This sequence encodes CASSFSPKETQYF.

The V and J genes are TRBV28 and TRBJ2-3; D is possibly TRBD1 (5 bases). This CDR3 has 14 amino acids. V was cut by 3 bases and J by 4 bases, with 11 bases left in between. CDR1 and CDR2 from the germline V gene are MDHEN and SYDVKM. The CDR3 is CASSFTQGADTQYF. CDR3 DNA sequence: TGTGCCAGCAGTTTCACGCAGGGTGCAGATACGCAGTATTTT.

CDR3 protein: CASSQNKTQYF. The CDR3 DNA sequence: TGCGCCAGCAGCCAGAATAAGACCCAGTACTTC. The chain recombines TRBV4-1 with TRBJ2-5; no definite D call. The germline gives CDR1 MGHRA, CDR2 YSYEKL. Between the trimmed V and J ends, which lost 3 bases and 6 bases, there was a span of 5 bases. The CDR3 is made up of 11 amino acids.

The V call is TRBV28, the J call TRBJ2-7; 10 nucleotides match TRBD2. The germline V gene has CDR1 MDHEN and CDR2 SYDVKM. This CDR3 has 15 residues. Unmatched junction bases numbered 5, after V lost 4 bases and J lost 2 bases. This CDR3 reads CASSSSGSTPYEQYF. CDR3 sequence (DNA): TGTGCCAGCAGTTCTAGCGGGAGTACCCCCTACGAGCAGTACTTC. Drawing the rest from reference TRBV28 and TRBJ2-7, the complete variable domain is DVKVTQSSRYLVKRTGEKVFLECVQDMDHENMFWYRQDPGLGLRLIYFSYDVKMKEKGDIPEGYSVSREKKERFSLILESASTNQTSMYLCASSSSGSTPYEQYFGPGTRLTVT.

The genes are TRBV27 and TRBJ2-1; TRBD2 is a possible D gene (6 bases). Trimming took 2 bases from V and 6 from J, leaving 14 bases between them. The length of the CDR3 is 15 residues. From germline, CDR1 is MNHEY and CDR2 SMNVEV (reference sequence). For the CDR3, the DNA is TGTGCCAGCAGTTTAGGTGCTAGCGAGAGCAATGAGCAGTTCTTC. Translation gives CASSLGASESNEQFF.

This clonotype came up a few times. The V gene is TRBV5-1, the J gene TRBJ2-3; D call uncertain. CDR3 length: 13 residues. Trimming removed 0 bases from V and 4 bases from J, with 6 bases in between. Germline CDR1 SGHRS, CDR2 YFSETQ. In DNA, the CDR3 is TGCGCCAGCAGCTTGGAGTTAGCAGATACGCAGTATTTT. Translation: CASSLELADTQYF. The full variable domain, completed using reference TRBV5-1 and TRBJ2-3, is KAGVTQTPRYLIKTRGQQVTLSCSPISGHRSVSWYQQTPGQGLQFLFEYFSETQRNKGNFPGRFSGRQFSNSRSEMNVSTLELGDSALYLCASSLELADTQYFGPGTRLTVL.

On this clonotype: At one end the junction does not follow the germline gene, possibly because of a read error. The chain uses TRBV27 and TRBJ2-7; 7 positions agree with TRBD1. This CDR3 has 13 amino acids. Germline CDR1 is MNHEY and CDR2 is SMNVEV (reference sequence). The CDR3 region has the DNA TGTGCCAGCACAAGGGGGCCCTCCCACGAGCAGTACTTC. It translates to CASTRGPSHEQYF.

This chain links TRBV4-1 with TRBJ1-5; D not certain. This CDR3 spans 15 amino acids. Trimming cost V 3 bases and J 1 base, with 10 bases left between them. CDR1 is MGHRA, CDR2 YSYEKL, per germline. The CDR3 is CASSQPGSSNQPQHF. The CDR3 DNA reads TGCGCCAGCAGCCAGCCGGGGAGCAGCAATCAGCCCCAGCATTTT.

This clonotype was seen repeatedly, ten times or more. The rearrangement uses TRBV7-2 and TRBJ2-1, with 11 positions matching TRBD2. The germline gives CDR1 SGHTA, CDR2 FQGNSA. The CDR3 has 16 residues. J lost 7 bases, V lost 7 bases, and 12 bases had no gene match. CDR3 DNA sequence: TGTGCCAGCACCCCCACGTCGGCTAGCGGGAGGAATGAGCAGTTCTTC. This gives the protein CASTPTSASGRNEQFF.

This clonotype was counted a few times. This chain links TRBV20-1 with TRBJ1-4, with TRBD1 as a possible D gene (5 bases). The CDR3 length is 15 residues. Trimming removed 0 bases at V and 1 base at J, with 9 bases between. Germline V lookup: CDR1 DFQATT, CDR2 SNEGSKA (reference sequence). The DNA of the CDR3 is TGCAGTGCTAGAGAAACAGGCCGAACTAATGAAAAACTGTTTTTT. Amino acids: CSARETGRTNEKLFF.

The CDR3 sequence is CASSYSGLAKNIQYF. CDR3 sequence (DNA): TGTGCCAGCAGCTATAGCGGGCTAGCCAAAAACATTCAGTACTTC. The rearrangement joins TRBV7-9 to TRBJ2-4; 7 bases match TRBD2. The V and J ends lost 4 bases and 0 bases, in that order; junction bases with no gene match: 3. The CDR3 spans 15 residues. Germline CDR1 is SEHNR and CDR2 is FQNEAQ (reference sequence).

This clonotype was picked up many times. This sequence joins TRBV20-1 and TRBJ1-1, with D hard to call. There are 16 residues in the CDR3. Per the germline V gene, CDR1 is DFQATT and CDR2 is SNEGSKA (reference sequence). The V gene lost 0 bases and the J gene lost 1 base, with 15 bases spanning the gap. CDR3 nucleotide sequence: TGCAGTGCTAGAGATTATTTAAGTCCGAAGAACACTGAAGCTTTCTTT. Translated: CSARDYLSPKNTEAFF.

This clonotype appeared a few times. The chain links TRBV27 to TRBJ2-3; 9 bases align to TRBD1. CDR1 and CDR2 from the germline V gene are MNHEY and SMNVEV (reference sequence). This CDR3 is 14 amino acids long. V gave up 8 bases and J gave up 9 bases; unmatched junction bases: 12. This CDR3 is CASSTGGSLGTQYF. As DNA, the CDR3 is TGTGCCAGCTCGACAGGGGGTTCCCTAGGAACGCAGTATTTT.

This chain links TRBV20-1 with TRBJ1-5, with D perhaps TRBD1 (5 bases). The CDR3 is 13 amino acids. Germline V CDR1 and CDR2: DFQATT, SNEGSKA (reference sequence). V lost 0 bases and J lost 6, with 9 bases in between. The CDR3 DNA follows: TGCAGTGCTAGAGATCAGGGAGTTCAGCCCCAGCATTTT. Residues: CSARDQGVQPQHF.

This clonotype appeared a few times. The chain employs TRBV7-9 and TRBJ2-1, with D unclear. Trimming shortened V by 5 bases and J by 8 bases, and 19 bases separated the two germline ends. The CDR3 contains 15 residues. Germline CDR1 is SEHNR and CDR2 is FQNEAQ (reference sequence). DNA of the CDR3: TGTGCCAGCAGCCTTAAGGTGGCTACCGTCGATGAGCAGTTCTTC. Encoded protein: CASSLKVATVDEQFF.

The CDR3 loop reads CASSLTSGRGNEQYF. As DNA, the CDR3 is TGTGCCAGCAGTCTGACTAGCGGGAGAGGAAACGAGCAGTACTTC. The V call is TRBV12-3 or TRBV12-4, the J call TRBJ2-7; 12 bases are shared with TRBD2. This CDR3 has 15 amino acids. With 5 bases clipped from V and 5 bases from J, the junction kept 7 bases outside the gene matches.

This clonotype was picked up a small number of times. The J gene is TRBJ2-7, the V gene TRBV29-1; D is possibly TRBD2 (5 bases). V lost 5 bases to trimming and J lost 0 bases, with 11 bases between them. Germline CDR1 is SQVTM and CDR2 is ANQGSEA. This CDR3 has 13 amino acids. The DNA for the CDR3 is TGCAGCGTTTGGTCAGCGGCCTCCTACGAGCAGTACTTC. It codes for CSVWSAASYEQYF.